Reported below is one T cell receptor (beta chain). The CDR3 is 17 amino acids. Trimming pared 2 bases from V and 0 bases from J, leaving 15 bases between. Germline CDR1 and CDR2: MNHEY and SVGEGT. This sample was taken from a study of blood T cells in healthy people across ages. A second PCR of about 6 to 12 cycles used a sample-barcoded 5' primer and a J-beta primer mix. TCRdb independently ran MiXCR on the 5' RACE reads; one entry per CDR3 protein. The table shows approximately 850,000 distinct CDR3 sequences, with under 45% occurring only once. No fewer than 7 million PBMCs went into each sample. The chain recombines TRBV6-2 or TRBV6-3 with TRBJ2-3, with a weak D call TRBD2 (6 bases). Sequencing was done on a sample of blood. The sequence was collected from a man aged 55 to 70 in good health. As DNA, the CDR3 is TGTGCCAGCAGTTACGGAAGTCTAGCGTCCAGCACAGATACGCAGTATTTT. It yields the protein CASSYGSLASSTDTQYF.